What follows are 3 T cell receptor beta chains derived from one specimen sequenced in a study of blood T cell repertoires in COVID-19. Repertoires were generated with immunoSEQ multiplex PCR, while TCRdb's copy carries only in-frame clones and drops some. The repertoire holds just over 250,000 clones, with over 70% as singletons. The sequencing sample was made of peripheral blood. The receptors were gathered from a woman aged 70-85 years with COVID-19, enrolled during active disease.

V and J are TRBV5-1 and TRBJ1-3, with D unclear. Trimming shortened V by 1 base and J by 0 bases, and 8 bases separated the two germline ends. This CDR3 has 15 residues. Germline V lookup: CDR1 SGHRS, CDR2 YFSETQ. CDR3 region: CASSLSADSGNTIYF. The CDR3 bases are TGCGCCAGCAGCTTGTCCGCGGACTCTGGAAACACCATATATTTT.

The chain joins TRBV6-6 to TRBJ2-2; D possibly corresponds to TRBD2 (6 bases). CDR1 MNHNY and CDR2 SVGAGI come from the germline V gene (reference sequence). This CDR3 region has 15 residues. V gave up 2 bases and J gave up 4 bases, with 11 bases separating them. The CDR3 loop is CASSYTGVVTGELFF. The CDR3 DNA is TGTGCCAGCAGTTACACGGGAGTGGTCACCGGGGAGCTGTTTTTT.

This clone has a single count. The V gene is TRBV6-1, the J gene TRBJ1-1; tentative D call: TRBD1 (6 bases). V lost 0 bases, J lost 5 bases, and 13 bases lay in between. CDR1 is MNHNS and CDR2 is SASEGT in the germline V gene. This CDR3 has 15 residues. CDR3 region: CASSEANNQGTEAFF. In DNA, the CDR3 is TGTGCCAGCAGTGAAGCAAATAACCAGGGGACTGAAGCTTTCTTT.